The 29 T cell receptor beta chains below all came from one sample that was sequenced in a study of shared clonotypes between healthy human individuals. The method was immunoSEQ multiplex PCR; TCRdb's version includes in-frame clones alone and lacks a portion of them. The sample lists millions of clones, about 92% occurring once. As defined, naive CD8 cells were CD45RO-negative and positively selected for CCR7, with terminally differentiated effector memory CD45RA+ cells excluded. The sample taken for sequencing was naive CD8+ T cells from PBMCs. These receptors all stem from a man aged 18 to 30 in good health. Some clones in this sample may be carry-over from other donors' samples.

The rearrangement joins TRBV6-5 to TRBJ2-4; TRBD1 or TRBD2 may be the D gene (5 bases each). CDR1 MNHEY and CDR2 SVGAGI come from the germline V gene. The CDR3 runs 14 residues. V was cut by 6 bases and J by 5 bases, with 14 bases left in between. CDR3 coding DNA: TGTGCCAGCAGCCCCGACGGGGACCAAAACATTCAGTACTTC. This translates into CASSPDGDQNIQYF.

Concerning this clone: Additional DNA sequences in this sample encode the identical CDR3. The CDR3 bases are TGTGCCAGCAGTTTCCCAGGTGCGAACACTGAAGCTTTCTTT. Encoded protein: CASSFPGANTEAFF. The chain uses TRBV28 and TRBJ1-1; D is unclear. V was shortened by 3 bases and J by 1 base, with 9 bases between the two germline ends. The CDR3 loop spans 14 amino acids. Germline assignment: CDR1 MDHEN and CDR2 SYDVKM.

As for this clone: In the same sample, other DNA sequences code for this CDR3. This chain links TRBV27 with TRBJ1-2; D ambiguous. Germline CDR1 reads MNHEY; CDR2 reads SMNVEV (reference sequence). V gave up 3 bases and J gave up 4 bases, with 9 bases separating them. The CDR3 has 13 amino acids. The CDR3 here is CASSFGLSYGYTF. The CDR3 DNA reads as TGTGCCAGCAGTTTTGGGCTCAGCTATGGCTACACCTTC.

The chain carries TRBV28 and TRBJ2-1; TRBD2 agrees at 10 bases. The CDR3 totals 19 residues. Germline-derived CDR1 and CDR2 are MDHEN and SYDVKM. V shed 6 bases, J shed 6 bases, and the junction held 20 bases outside the gene matches. DNA of the CDR3: TGTGCCAGCAGAGCAACTCACCTTAGTGGGTTAGCGGGGGGCAATGAGCAGTTCTTC. It encodes CASRATHLSGLAGGNEQFF.

The chain recombines TRBV7-9 with TRBJ1-5, with TRBD1 identical over 10 bases. The germline V gene encodes CDR1 SEHNR and CDR2 FQNEAQ (reference sequence). CDR3 length: 15 residues. The junction had 4 bases not matched to a gene; V was cut back by 5 bases and J by 3 bases. CDR3 DNA: TGTGCCAGCAGCCCGGGGACAGGGGACAATCAGCCCCAGCATTTT. Protein: CASSPGTGDNQPQHF.

The chain is built from TRBV15 and TRBJ2-7; 9 positions match TRBD2. The CDR3 covers 17 residues. V was pared by 3 bases and J by 2 bases, with 11 bases of the junction left unmatched. Germline V CDR1 and CDR2: LNHNV, YYDKDF (reference sequence). The CDR3 region has the DNA TGTGCCACCAGCAGGGCTCCGGAGCGGGAGGACACCTACGAGCAGTACTTC. Translating gives CATSRAPEREDTYEQYF.

This chain connects TRBV11-2 to TRBJ2-7; the D is unclear. CDR3 length: 14 amino acids. Germline CDR1 reads SGHAT; CDR2 reads FQNNGV. V dropped 1 base and J dropped 1 base, with 8 bases sitting between them. Here the CDR3 DNA reads TGTGCCAGCAGCTTAGTTCCACCTTCCTACGAGCAGTACTTC. Its protein is CASSLVPPSYEQYF.

The rearrangement uses TRBV5-1 and TRBJ1-3; TRBD1 is a possible D gene (5 bases). V was cut by 0 bases and J by 0 bases, with 10 bases left in between. The CDR3 is 16 amino acids. Germline V gene data show CDR1 as SGHRS and CDR2 as YFSETQ. CDR3 bases: TGCGCCAGCAGCTTGGCTACTCAGGGCTCTGGAAACACCATATATTTT. This codes for CASSLATQGSGNTIYF.

J is TRBJ2-7 and V is TRBV4-1; D assignment may be TRBD1 or TRBD2 (5 bases each). There are 17 residues in the CDR3. V lost 0 bases to trimming and J lost 3 bases, with 18 bases between them. In germline, CDR1 is MGHRA, CDR2 YSYEKL. CDR3 DNA sequence: TGCGCCAGCAGCCAAGATTGGACTCCGGGACGATACTACGAGCAGTACTTC. The encoded protein is CASSQDWTPGRYYEQYF.

The rearrangement uses TRBV2 and TRBJ2-1; TRBD1 matches 9 bases. Germline V CDR1 and CDR2: SNHLY, FYNNEI. CDR3 length equals 14 residues. V shed 3 bases, J shed 7 bases, and the junction held 4 bases outside the gene matches. The CDR3 reads CASSEYGTGNEQFF. CDR3 coding DNA: TGTGCCAGCAGTGAGTACGGGACAGGGAATGAGCAGTTCTTC.

V gene TRBV15 combines with J gene TRBJ1-5; no reliable D call. Germline-derived CDR1 and CDR2 are LNHNV and YYDKDF (reference sequence). The V end was cut by 5 bases, the J end by 5 bases, with 16 bases between. This CDR3 region has 15 residues. CDR3 loop: CATSGGLSYYQPQHF. The CDR3 coding sequence is TGTGCCACCAGCGGTGGGTTATCCTACTATCAGCCCCAGCATTTT.

The J gene is TRBJ2-1, the V gene TRBV6-5; 8 bases map to TRBD1. After removal of 5 bases from V and 7 bases from J, the junction contained 10 bases not matched to a gene. The CDR3 runs 15 residues. Looked up from germline, CDR1 is MNHEY and CDR2 is SVGAGI. The CDR3 DNA reads TGTGCCAGCAGTACCCCCGGCAGGGGGCTTAATGAGCAGTTCTTC. It translates to CASSTPGRGLNEQFF.

The chain couples TRBV5-6 to TRBJ2-7; 7 bases agree with TRBD1. The CDR3 is made up of 13 amino acids. The junction had 6 bases not matched to a gene; V was cut back by 4 bases and J by 5 bases. In germline, CDR1 is SGHDT, CDR2 YYEEEE. The CDR3 sequence: CASSRNRGHEQYF. CDR3 in DNA: TGTGCCAGCAGCCGAAACAGGGGACACGAGCAGTACTTC.

The chain links TRBV5-6 to TRBJ2-7; D may be TRBD1 (5 bases). V lost 2 bases and J 5 bases, leaving 11 bases between the germline ends. CDR3 length: 13 amino acids. The germline V gene has CDR1 SGHDT and CDR2 YYEEEE. The CDR3 here is CASSFREGDEQYF. CDR3 nucleotide sequence: TGTGCCAGCAGCTTCAGGGAAGGCGACGAGCAGTACTTC.

This clone is a singleton in its sample. The gene calls are TRBV4-1 and TRBJ1-3, with a tentative D call TRBD1 (5 bases). V shed 0 bases and J shed 4 bases, with 19 bases lying between them. Per germline, CDR1 MGHRA and CDR2 YSYEKL. The CDR3 is 18 amino acids. The CDR3 here is CASSQDWARGLEGNTIYF. As DNA, the CDR3 is TGCGCCAGCAGCCAAGATTGGGCCCGGGGGTTAGAAGGAAACACCATATATTTT.

This clone is a singleton in its sample. V gene TRBV13 combines with J gene TRBJ2-4; 8 bases match TRBD1. With 4 bases clipped from V and 6 bases from J, the junction kept 8 bases outside the gene matches. There are 15 residues in the CDR3. Per the germline V gene, CDR1 is PRHDT and CDR2 is FYEKMQ (reference sequence). Written as DNA, the CDR3 is TGTGCCAGCAGCTATAGGACAGGGCAGAGAAACATTCAGTACTTC. Its translation: CASSYRTGQRNIQYF.

This sequence joins TRBV28 and TRBJ2-1; TRBD2 agrees at 10 bases. The CDR3 is 16 residues long. J lost 4 bases, V lost 5 bases, and 8 bases had no gene match. Germline V lookup: CDR1 MDHEN, CDR2 SYDVKM. CDR3 nucleotide sequence: TGTGCCAGCAGTCCAATTAGCGGGAGGTTGTACAATGAGCAGTTCTTC. Its protein product is CASSPISGRLYNEQFF.

This clone was observed a single time. V usage is TRBV7-9 and J usage is TRBJ1-1; D not certain. Between the trimmed V and J ends, which lost 0 bases and 2 bases, there was a span of 7 bases. The CDR3 runs to 14 residues. In germline, CDR1 is SEHNR, CDR2 FQNEAQ (reference sequence). CDR3 residues: CASSLAYTNTEAFF. The CDR3 nucleotides are TGTGCCAGCAGCTTAGCATACACTAACACTGAAGCTTTCTTT.

The V and J genes are TRBV11-2 and TRBJ2-7, with 11 bases identical to TRBD1. There are 15 residues in the CDR3. Trimming at V came to 5 bases and at J to 4 bases, leaving 7 bases not matched to a gene. Germline CDR1 SGHAT, CDR2 FQNNGV. CDR3 sequence (DNA): TGTGCCAGCAGCCACGGGACAGGGGGATCTTACGAGCAGTACTTC. It specifies CASSHGTGGSYEQYF.

This clone was found once. The chain uses TRBV9 and TRBJ2-2; perhaps TRBD1 as D (5 bases). This CDR3 is built from 17 residues. CDR1 SGDLS and CDR2 YYNGEE come from the germline V gene. V was shortened by 4 bases and J by 4 bases, with 20 bases between the two germline ends. DNA of the CDR3: TGTGCCAGCAGCCCATTTCAGGGTCTGACGAGCACCGGGGAGCTGTTTTTT. Protein product: CASSPFQGLTSTGELFF.

The rearrangement uses TRBV27 and TRBJ1-1, with D perhaps matching TRBD1 (6 bases). V lost 6 bases and J 5 bases, leaving 16 bases between the germline ends. This CDR3 comprises 14 residues. Germline CDR1 MNHEY, CDR2 SMNVEV (reference sequence). CDR3 nucleotides: TGTGCCAGCAGCGGGGGGGGGCGGCTGACTGAAGCTTTCTTT. This translates into CASSGGGRLTEAFF.

This clone has a single count. V and J are TRBV4-1 and TRBJ2-2; D perhaps matches TRBD2 (5 bases). Trimming cost V 0 bases and J 0 bases, with 14 bases left between them. The CDR3 totals 18 residues. Germline V gene sequence: CDR1 MGHRA, CDR2 YSYEKL. DNA for the CDR3: TGCGCCAGCAGCCAAGATCGAGGGTCGGGATCGAACACCGGGGAGCTGTTTTTT. Protein product: CASSQDRGSGSNTGELFF.

The chain couples TRBV11-2 to TRBJ2-7; TRBD2 agrees at 8 bases. The CDR3 spans 16 residues. J lost 3 bases, V lost 0 bases, and 7 bases had no gene match. Germline assignment: CDR1 SGHAT and CDR2 FQNNGV. The CDR3 loop reads CASSLDLTSGGYEQYF. CDR3 coding DNA: TGTGCCAGCAGCTTAGATTTAACTAGCGGAGGCTACGAGCAGTACTTC.

The V call is TRBV7-2, the J call TRBJ2-1; no clear D. The germline V and J ends were trimmed by 5 bases and 7 bases, with 21 bases remaining between them. CDR3 length equals 16 residues. Germline assignment: CDR1 SGHTA and CDR2 FQGNSA. The CDR3: CASSPLPGLVFNEQFF. CDR3 DNA sequence: TGTGCCAGCAGCCCCCTCCCCGGGCTAGTTTTTAATGAGCAGTTCTTC. The complete variable domain, with remaining parts taken from reference TRBV7-2 and TRBJ2-1, reads GAGVSQSPSNKVTEKGKDVELRCDPISGHTALYWYRQSLGQGLEFLIYFQGNSAPDKSGLPSDRFSAERTGGSVSTLTIQRTQQEDSAVYLCASSPLPGLVFNEQFFGPGTRLTVL.

This clone showed up just a few times. This sequence joins TRBV19 and TRBJ1-2; no definite D call. Trimming took off 3 bases at V and 5 bases at J, with 10 bases between the two ends. The CDR3 totals 13 residues. Per the germline V gene, CDR1 is LNHDA and CDR2 is SQIVND (reference sequence). The CDR3 reads CASSIPGAYGYTF. DNA of the CDR3: TGTGCCAGTAGTATCCCCGGAGCGTATGGCTACACCTTC. Using reference TRBV19 and TRBJ1-2 for the parts outside the CDR3, the full variable domain is DGGITQSPKYLFRKEGQNVTLSCEQNLNHDAMYWYRQDPGQGLRLIYYSQIVNDFQKGDIAEGYSVSREKKESFPLTVTSAQKNPTAFYLCASSIPGAYGYTFGSGTRLTVV.

This clone was seen more than once but under ten times. The CDR3: CASSEVPGELFF. The CDR3 DNA reads TGCGCCAGCAGCGAAGTCCCCGGGGAGCTGTTTTTT. The V gene is TRBV10-1, the J gene TRBJ2-2, with no clear D. Germline assignment: CDR1 WNHNN and CDR2 SYGVQD (reference sequence). The CDR3 totals 12 residues. The V end was cut by 6 bases, the J end by 6 bases, with 8 bases between.

The chain employs TRBV27 and TRBJ1-1; D uncertain. Germline CDR1 reads MNHEY; CDR2 reads SMNVEV (reference sequence). The germline V and J ends were trimmed by 4 bases and 0 bases, with 6 bases remaining between them. CDR3 length: 13 residues. The CDR3 coding sequence is TGTGCCAGCAGTTCACAGATGAACACTGAAGCTTTCTTT. Amino acid sequence: CASSSQMNTEAFF.

The rearrangement links TRBV7-3 to TRBJ2-7; 10 positions match TRBD2. V shed 1 base, J shed 3 bases, and the junction held 6 bases outside the gene matches. The V gene's germline CDR1 is SGHTA and CDR2 FQGTGA. The CDR3 contains 16 residues. This CDR3 reads CASSLSRASGSYEQYF. The CDR3 region has the DNA TGTGCCAGCAGCTTAAGCAGGGCTAGCGGGAGCTACGAGCAGTACTTC.

The CDR3 is CASSPTRFGANVLTF. The CDR3 DNA follows: TGCGCCAGCAGCCCGACCAGGTTTGGGGCCAACGTCCTGACTTTC. This chain links TRBV4-1 with TRBJ2-6; D remains ambiguous. The V and J ends lost 4 bases and 3 bases respectively, with 10 bases between them. From germline, CDR1 is MGHRA and CDR2 YSYEKL. The CDR3 length is 15 residues.